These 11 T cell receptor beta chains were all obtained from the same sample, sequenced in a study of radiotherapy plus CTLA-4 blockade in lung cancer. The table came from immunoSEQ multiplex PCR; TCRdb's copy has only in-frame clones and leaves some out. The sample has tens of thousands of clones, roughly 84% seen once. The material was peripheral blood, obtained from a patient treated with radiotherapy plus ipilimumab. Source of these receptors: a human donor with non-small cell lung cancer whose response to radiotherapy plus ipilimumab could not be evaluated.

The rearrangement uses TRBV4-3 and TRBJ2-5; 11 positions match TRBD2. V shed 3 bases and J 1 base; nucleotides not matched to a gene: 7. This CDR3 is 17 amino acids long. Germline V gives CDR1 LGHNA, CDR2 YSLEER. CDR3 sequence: CASSHAASGGFQETQYF. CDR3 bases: TGCGCCAGCAGCCATGCCGCTAGCGGGGGGTTCCAAGAGACCCAGTACTTC.

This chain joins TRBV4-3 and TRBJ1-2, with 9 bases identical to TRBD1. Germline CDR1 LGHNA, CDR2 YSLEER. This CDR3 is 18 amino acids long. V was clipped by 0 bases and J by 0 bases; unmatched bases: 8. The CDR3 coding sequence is TGCGCCAGCAGCCAAGAAGGGACAGGGATCATCTCTAACTATGGCTACACCTTC. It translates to CASSQEGTGIISNYGYTF.

CDR3 DNA sequence: TGTGCCAGCAGCTTGGACGCGGGACAGGCAGACAATGAGCAGTTCTTC. Translated, it gives CASSLDAGQADNEQFF. The V gene is TRBV5-4, the J gene TRBJ2-1, with 8 bases lining up with TRBD1. This CDR3 is built from 16 residues. Germline V gives CDR1 SGHNT, CDR2 YYREEE (reference sequence). V was pared by 0 bases and J by 5 bases, with 7 bases of the junction left unmatched.

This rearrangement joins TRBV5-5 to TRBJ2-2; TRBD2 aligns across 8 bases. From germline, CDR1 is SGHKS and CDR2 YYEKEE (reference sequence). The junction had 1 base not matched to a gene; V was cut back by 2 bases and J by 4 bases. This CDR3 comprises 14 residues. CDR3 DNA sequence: TGTGCCAGCAGCTTCACTAGCGGCACCGGGGAGCTGTTTTTT. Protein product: CASSFTSGTGELFF.

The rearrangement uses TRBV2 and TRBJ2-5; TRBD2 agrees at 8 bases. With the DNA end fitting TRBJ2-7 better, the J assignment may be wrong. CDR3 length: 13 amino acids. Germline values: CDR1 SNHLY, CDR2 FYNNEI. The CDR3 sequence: CASRPTSVGEQYF. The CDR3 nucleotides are TGTGCCAGCAGACCGACTAGCGTGGGCGAGCAGTACTTC.

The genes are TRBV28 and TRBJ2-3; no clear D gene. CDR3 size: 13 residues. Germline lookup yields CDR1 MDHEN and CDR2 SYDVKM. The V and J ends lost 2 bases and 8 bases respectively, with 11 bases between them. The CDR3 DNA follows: TGTGCCAGCAGTTTACAGACTGAAGTTACGCAGTATTTT. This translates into CASSLQTEVTQYF.

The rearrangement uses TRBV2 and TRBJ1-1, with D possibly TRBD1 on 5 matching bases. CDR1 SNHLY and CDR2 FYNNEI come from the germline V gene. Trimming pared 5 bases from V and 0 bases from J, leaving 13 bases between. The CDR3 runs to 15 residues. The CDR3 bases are TGTGCCAGCAGTTACGGGGGGGTTTTGAACACTGAAGCTTTCTTT. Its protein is CASSYGGVLNTEAFF.

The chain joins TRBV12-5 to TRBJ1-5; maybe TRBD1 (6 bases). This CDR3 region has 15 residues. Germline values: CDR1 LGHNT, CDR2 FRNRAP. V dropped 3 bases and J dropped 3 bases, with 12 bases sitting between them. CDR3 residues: CASGFHRGSNQPQHF. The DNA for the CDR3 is TGTGCTAGTGGTTTTCATAGGGGGTCCAATCAGCCCCAGCATTTT.

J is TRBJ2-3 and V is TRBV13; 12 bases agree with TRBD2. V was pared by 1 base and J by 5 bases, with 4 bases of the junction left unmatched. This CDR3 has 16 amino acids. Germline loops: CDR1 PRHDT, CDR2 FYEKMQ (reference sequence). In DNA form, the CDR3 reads TGTGCCAGCAGCTTAGACCTAGCGGGGGGGCGAGATACGCAGTATTTT. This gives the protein CASSLDLAGGRDTQYF.

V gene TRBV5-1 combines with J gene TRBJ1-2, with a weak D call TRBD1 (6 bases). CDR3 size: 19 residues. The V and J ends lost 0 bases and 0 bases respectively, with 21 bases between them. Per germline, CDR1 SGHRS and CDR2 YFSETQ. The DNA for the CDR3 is TGCGCCAGCAGCTTGGCCTCAAGGCCACAGGGAACCTCTAACTATGGCTACACCTTC. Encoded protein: CASSLASRPQGTSNYGYTF.

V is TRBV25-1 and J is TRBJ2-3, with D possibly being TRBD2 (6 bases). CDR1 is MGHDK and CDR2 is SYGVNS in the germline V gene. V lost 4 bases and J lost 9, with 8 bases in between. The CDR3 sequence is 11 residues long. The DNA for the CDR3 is TGTGCCAGCAGTGGGGGGGAAACGCAGTATTTT. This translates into CASSGGETQYF. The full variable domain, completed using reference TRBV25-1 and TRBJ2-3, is EADIYQTPRYLVIGTGKKITLECSQTMGHDKMYWYQQDPGMELHLIHYSYGVNSTEKGDLSSESTVSRIRTEHFPLTLESARPSHTSQYLCASSGGETQYFGPGTRLTVL.